This TCR beta chain was captured in a study of shared clonotypes between healthy human individuals. Trimming removed 2 bases from V and 6 bases from J, with 3 bases in between. The CDR3 sequence is 11 residues long. The germline V gene has CDR1 SGHNT and CDR2 YYREEE (reference sequence). The naive CD8 subset, CD45RO-negative cells positively selected for CCR7, excluded terminally differentiated effector memory CD45RA+ cells. Assay used: immunoSEQ multiplex PCR; TCRdb lists only in-frame clones, some missing. The data show around 550,000 clones, approximately 95% seen once. In this sample, this clone turned up a few times. Other nucleotide sequences from this sample produce the same CDR3.

Sequenced sample: naive CD8+ T cells sorted from blood. The clonotype was recovered from a young woman in good health. The genes are TRBV5-4 and TRBJ2-1; no clear D. This CDR3 reads CASSLINEQFF. CDR3 in DNA: TGTGCCAGCAGCTTAATCAATGAGCAGTTCTTC.